The 21 T cell receptor beta chains below were found in one sample sequenced in a study of CD8 T cells in Susac syndrome (dated by TCRdb to between 2018 and 2020). Library generation was performed with the immunoSEQ multiplex PCR assay. RNA was extracted with the RNeasy kit and about 0.5 to 1 ug was reverse transcribed using random hexamers. TCRdb reworked the public reads: Q25 trimming with fastp, MiXCR clone assembly, productive beta chains retained. Every CDR3 protein is listed once, alongside the most common genes and DNA of its rows. Here the sample has around 150,000 distinct CDR3 sequences; just under 95% occur a single time. Approximately 0.14% of the sample rests with the top ten. The sample comprised CD4+ T cells from PBMCs. All receptors derive from a human donor in good health.

The gene calls are TRBV6-5 and TRBJ2-3, with D possibly TRBD2 on 6 matching bases. Trimming left V 11 bases short and J 1 base short, with 13 bases between. The CDR3 contains 13 residues. Germline V gene sequence: CDR1 MNHEY, CDR2 SVGAGI. CDR3 coding DNA: TGTGCCTCCACGGTAGCGGGCACAGATACGCAGTATTTT. Protein product: CASTVAGTDTQYF.

The V call is TRBV6-5, the J call TRBJ2-1; 9 bases fit TRBD2. Losses at the gene ends were 6 bases for V and 5 bases for J; bases not matched to a gene: 8. Germline assignment: CDR1 MNHEY and CDR2 SVGAGI. The CDR3 totals 15 residues. CDR3 DNA sequence: TGTGCCAGCAGCCTCTGGCGGGGGGGCCACAATGAGCAGTTCTTC. It is translated as CASSLWRGGHNEQFF.

V is TRBV29-1 and J is TRBJ1-1; no clear D gene. CDR1 SQVTM and CDR2 ANQGSEA come from the germline V gene. V gave up 6 bases and J gave up 1 base, with 9 bases separating them. This CDR3 is 12 amino acids long. CDR3 sequence: CSVRKGNTEAFF. The CDR3 nucleotides are TGCAGCGTGCGAAAGGGGAACACTGAAGCTTTCTTT.

V gene TRBV6-6 combines with J gene TRBJ1-1; D uncertain. CDR1 and CDR2 from the germline V gene are MNHNY and SVGAGI (reference sequence). V dropped 0 bases and J dropped 8 bases, with 10 bases sitting between them. This CDR3 contains 13 residues. In nucleotides, the CDR3 is TGTGCCAGCAGTTACTCGATCGGAAGGGAAGCTTTCTTT. The encoded protein is CASSYSIGREAFF.

This chain connects TRBV19 to TRBJ2-2, with 9 bases identical to TRBD2. Germline V lookup: CDR1 LNHDA, CDR2 SQIVND (reference sequence). After removal of 7 bases from V and 2 bases from J, the junction contained 5 bases not matched to a gene. The CDR3 length is 15 residues. Written as DNA, the CDR3 is TGTGCCAGTAAGGGAGCGGGGGGCAACACCGGGGAGCTGTTTTTT. Encoded protein: CASKGAGGNTGELFF. Using reference TRBV19 and TRBJ2-2 for the parts outside the CDR3, the full variable domain is DGGITQSPKYLFRKEGQNVTLSCEQNLNHDAMYWYRQDPGQGLRLIYYSQIVNDFQKGDIAEGYSVSREKKESFPLTVTSAQKNPTAFYLCASKGAGGNTGELFFGEGSRLTVL.

The rearrangement uses TRBV2 and TRBJ1-1; D is unresolved. The V gene lost 5 bases and the J gene lost 1 base, with 8 bases spanning the gap. The CDR3 covers 13 residues. The germline V gene has CDR1 SNHLY and CDR2 FYNNEI. As DNA, the CDR3 is TGTGCCAGCAGTTTTGGCCGGAACACTGAAGCTTTCTTT. Protein product: CASSFGRNTEAFF.

The chain carries TRBV7-2 and TRBJ2-1; 7 bases are shared with TRBD2. Germline CDR1 reads SGHTA; CDR2 reads FQGNSA. With 1 base clipped from V and 4 bases from J, the junction kept 1 base outside the gene matches. The CDR3 extends over 14 amino acids. CDR3 in amino acids: CASSLGRGYNEQFF. In DNA form, the CDR3 reads TGTGCCAGCAGCTTAGGGCGGGGGTACAATGAGCAGTTCTTC.

V and J are TRBV29-1 and TRBJ2-1; D could derive from TRBD1 or TRBD2 (5 bases each). The V and J ends lost 7 bases and 8 bases respectively, with 9 bases between them. This CDR3 is 10 amino acids long. Per germline, CDR1 SQVTM and CDR2 ANQGSEA. CDR3 protein: CSGGSDEQFF. CDR3 DNA: TGCAGCGGGGGGAGTGATGAGCAGTTCTTC.

This chain uses TRBV5-8 with TRBJ1-2; D is uncertain. This CDR3 spans 12 amino acids. Looked up from germline, CDR1 is SGHTS and CDR2 is YDEGEE. V lost 5 bases and J 4 bases, leaving 9 bases between the germline ends. The CDR3 loop reads CASSLDFYGYTF. The CDR3 nucleotides read TGTGCCAGCAGTCTAGACTTCTATGGCTACACCTTC.

The chain uses TRBV29-1 and TRBJ1-2; no clear D gene. This CDR3 spans 13 amino acids. Germline CDR1 reads SQVTM; CDR2 reads ANQGSEA. Trimming took off 0 bases at V and 5 bases at J, with 10 bases between the two ends. DNA of the CDR3: TGCAGCGTTGAAGATCGGGGTAATTATGGCTACACCTTC. This encodes CSVEDRGNYGYTF.

The rearrangement joins TRBV9 to TRBJ1-1; D gene ambiguous. The CDR3 has 14 amino acids. V lost 0 bases and J 4 bases, leaving 10 bases between the germline ends. Germline-derived CDR1 and CDR2 are SGDLS and YYNGEE. The CDR3 protein is CASSVGGHGTEAFF. The CDR3 nucleotides are TGTGCCAGCAGCGTAGGAGGGCACGGCACTGAAGCTTTCTTT.

This chain joins TRBV5-1 and TRBJ2-1; D perhaps matches TRBD2 (6 bases). The CDR3 extends over 14 amino acids. The germline V gene has CDR1 SGHRS and CDR2 YFSETQ. The ends were cut back, 4 bases at V and 4 bases at J, with 12 bases in the middle. The CDR3 spells CASSRGTEYNEQFF. DNA of the CDR3: TGCGCCAGCAGCCGCGGGACCGAATACAATGAGCAGTTCTTC.

The chain links TRBV2 to TRBJ2-7, with TRBD1 matching 10 bases. The CDR3 length is 15 residues. V dropped 6 bases and J dropped 3; count of bases not matched to a gene: 8. Looked up from germline, CDR1 is SNHLY and CDR2 is FYNNEI. CDR3 region: CASSPGQGDLYEQYF. CDR3 nucleotides: TGTGCCAGCAGCCCCGGACAGGGGGACCTCTACGAGCAGTACTTC.

This rearrangement joins TRBV2 to TRBJ1-1; no firm D call. V lost 7 bases to trimming and J lost 3 bases, with 12 bases between them. The germline gives CDR1 SNHLY, CDR2 FYNNEI. The CDR3 is made up of 13 amino acids. The DNA for the CDR3 is TGTGCCAGCAACCGGGAGAGGGACACTGAAGCTTTCTTT. It encodes CASNRERDTEAFF. The whole variable domain, remainder taken from reference TRBV2 and TRBJ1-1, is EPEVTQTPSHQVTQMGQEVILRCVPISNHLYFYWYRQILGQKVEFLVSFYNNEISEKSEIFDDQFSVERPDGSNFTLKIRSTKLEDSAMYFCASNRERDTEAFFGQGTRLTVV.

This chain uses TRBV6-5 with TRBJ2-1; 7 bases align to TRBD2. Germline V gene data show CDR1 as MNHEY and CDR2 as SVGAGI. V dropped 5 bases and J dropped 0; count of bases not matched to a gene: 10. This CDR3 contains 17 residues. The CDR3 bases are TGTGCCAGCAGTAAGTCGACTAGCCGGAGCTCCTACAATGAGCAGTTCTTC. Translation gives CASSKSTSRSSYNEQFF.

The rearrangement joins TRBV4-2 to TRBJ2-2; D is uncertain. CDR1 is LGHNA, CDR2 YNFKEQ, per germline. The V end lost 0 bases, the J end lost 1 base, and 12 bases lay between the germline ends. The CDR3 covers 17 residues. The CDR3 DNA reads as TGTGCCAGCAGCCAAGAAGGCGCGGCCTGGAACACCGGGGAGCTGTTTTTT. This translates into CASSQEGAAWNTGELFF.

V and J are TRBV20-1 and TRBJ2-1, with 10 positions matching TRBD1. Germline V gene sequence: CDR1 DFQATT, CDR2 SNEGSKA (reference sequence). The CDR3 length is 14 residues. With 1 base clipped from V and 6 bases from J, the junction kept 3 bases outside the gene matches. Written as DNA, the CDR3 is TGCAGTGCTAGAGGGGACAGGGGCTCCAATGAGCAGTTCTTC. Translation gives CSARGDRGSNEQFF.

This sequence joins TRBV5-1 and TRBJ1-1, with D tentatively TRBD1 (5 bases). The CDR3 sequence is 13 residues long. The germline gives CDR1 SGHRS, CDR2 YFSETQ. The ends were cut back, 0 bases at V and 7 bases at J, with 10 bases in the middle. CDR3 amino acids: CASSLGQQGEAFF. The CDR3 DNA reads as TGCGCCAGCAGCTTGGGACAGCAAGGTGAAGCTTTCTTT.

This chain links TRBV18 with TRBJ1-6; D ambiguous. Trimming took off 8 bases at V and 11 bases at J, with 19 bases between the two ends. The CDR3 has 14 amino acids. Germline assignment: CDR1 KGHSH and CDR2 LQKENI. The CDR3 region is CASGVGPPRAPLHF. The CDR3 bases are TGTGCCAGCGGAGTTGGGCCGCCAAGGGCACCCCTCCACTTT.

V gene TRBV3-1 combines with J gene TRBJ1-1; D remains unclear. Deletions cut 0 bases from V and 1 base from J, with 21 bases between. Per the germline V gene, CDR1 is LGHDT and CDR2 is YNNKEL (reference sequence). This CDR3 region has 19 residues. The CDR3: CASSQDGRRREGWNTEAFF. The CDR3 nucleotides read TGTGCCAGCAGCCAAGATGGACGCCGGAGGGAGGGATGGAACACTGAAGCTTTCTTT. Based on the CDR3 plus reference TRBV3-1 and TRBJ1-1, the full variable domain is DTAVSQTPKYLVTQMGNDKSIKCEQNLGHDTMYWYKQDSKKFLKIMFSYNNKELIINETVPNRFSPKSPDKAHLNLHINSLELGDSAVYFCASSQDGRRREGWNTEAFFGQGTRLTVV.

The chain employs TRBV7-2 and TRBJ1-6; D ambiguous. Germline V gene sequence: CDR1 SGHTA, CDR2 FQGNSA. Trimming removed 5 bases from V and 9 bases from J, with 17 bases in between. CDR3 size: 15 residues. CDR3 protein: CASSPQVVLGSPLHF. CDR3 DNA: TGTGCCAGCAGCCCTCAGGTGGTTCTCGGTTCACCCCTCCACTTT.